The rows below give T cell receptor beta chains drawn from one sample of a study of blood T cell repertoires in COVID-19. This table comes from immunoSEQ multiplex PCR, and its TCRdb copy is limited to in-frame clones, with some not included. This table holds 20,000 or so clones, 86% found once. The material sequenced was peripheral blood. These receptors came from a man between 65 and 85 years old with acute or convalescent COVID-19. The CDR3 runs from the conserved cysteine through the conserved F or W. The order of the fields is clone size, J gene, V gene, CDR3 protein. A clone size is listed for some rows: how often the clone was seen (once, few, many), or a class if it is expanded.

. TRBJ2-2 TRBV18 CASSRGLVVDTGELFF
. TRBJ2-3 TRBV24-1 CAIRGPRSTDTQYF
. TRBJ1-2 TRBV11-3 CASSFLGGVGYTF
. TRBJ2-1 TRBV19 CASSIRTTGGNEQFF
. TRBJ1-5 TRBV6-2/TRBV6-3 CASSYISGDQPQHF
few TRBJ2-2 TRBV19 CASSKRLAGGLDTGELFF
few TRBJ2-5 TRBV20-1 CSASTGLQETQYF
. TRBJ1-2 TRBV6-6 CASNLQGAGGYTF
once TRBJ2-5 TRBV29-1 CSVVRGLGETQYF
. TRBJ2-3 TRBV5-6 CASSLQGAGTDTQYF
few TRBJ2-3 TRBV5-8 CASSQTSGTDTQYF
. TRBJ2-7 TRBV6-1 CASSEVGGRAEYEQYF
. TRBJ2-1 TRBV2 CASSDNNEQFF
. TRBJ2-3 TRBV5-1 CASSLPTSGGTDTQYF
. TRBJ1-1 TRBV7-2 CASSLGQSNTEAFF
. TRBJ2-2 TRBV7-3 CASSLNPGLNTGELFF
. TRBJ1-4 TRBV9 CASSTGTGFNEKLFF
. TRBJ2-7 TRBV6-5 CASSQRETYEQYF
. TRBJ1-3 TRBV28 CASSPPPGAGNTIYF
. TRBJ2-3 TRBV6-1 CASSGGARLAGGSTDTQYF
few TRBJ2-3 TRBV29-1 CSVEDGVAVADTQYF
. TRBJ2-5 TRBV29-1 CSVAKGAKETQYF
. TRBJ2-1 TRBV2 CASSESPGEQFF
. TRBJ1-6 TRBV29-1 CSVAFFFPGQHNSPLHF
. TRBJ2-5 TRBV27 CASSPSLAAQETQYF
. TRBJ1-6 TRBV3-1/TRBV3-2 CASSRSTGSIGSPLHF
. TRBJ1-2 TRBV29-1 CSALGQGIYGYTF
. TRBJ1-5 TRBV19 CASSIGQGNQPQHF
. TRBJ2-1 TRBV28 CASRALAGVVFGEQFF
. TRBJ2-5 TRBV11-3 CASSRQDEETQYF
few TRBJ1-5 TRBV2 CASSGTGGNQPQHF
. TRBJ1-1 TRBV7-9 CASSLSGEGEAFF
. TRBJ2-7 TRBV14 CASSRVTGPYEQYF
. TRBJ2-1 TRBV29-1 CSVDFVAGDNEQFF
once TRBJ2-7 TRBV11-2 CASSLGGQGTGEQYF
. TRBJ1-5 TRBV12-5 CASGDTTGGFNQPQHF
. TRBJ2-1 TRBV7-2 CASSFQGDNEQFF
. TRBJ2-1 TRBV24-1 CATSDPTGSLYNEQFF
. TRBJ2-1 TRBV4-1 CASSHTLTGRSEQFF
. TRBJ2-5 TRBV6-1 CASSEAGRGQGGRETQYF
. TRBJ2-5 TRBV7-2 CASSLDRGRSPQYF
. TRBJ2-3 TRBV9 CASSGENVATQYF
. TRBJ1-6 TRBV9 CASSPGVGNSPLHF
. TRBJ2-7 TRBV7-9 CASSFGLITYEQYF
once TRBJ1-3 TRBV5-6 CASSRIQGSGNTIYF
. TRBJ1-2 TRBV19 CASSPIQGQGAIYGYTF
. TRBJ2-4 TRBV14 CASRYTGSAIQYF
. TRBJ2-1 TRBV5-1 CASRVAGEEQFF
. TRBJ1-5 TRBV29-1 CSVLQGRNQPQHF
. TRBJ2-3 TRBV20-1 CSQGIGDTQYF
once TRBJ2-3 TRBV19 CASRIVGQGPSTDTQYF
once TRBJ2-1 TRBV5-8 CASSLLGAGVRDEQFF
. TRBJ2-3 TRBV3-1/TRBV3-2 CASSRTSDTQYF
. TRBJ1-2 TRBV4-1 CASSPQRGGRFNYGYTF